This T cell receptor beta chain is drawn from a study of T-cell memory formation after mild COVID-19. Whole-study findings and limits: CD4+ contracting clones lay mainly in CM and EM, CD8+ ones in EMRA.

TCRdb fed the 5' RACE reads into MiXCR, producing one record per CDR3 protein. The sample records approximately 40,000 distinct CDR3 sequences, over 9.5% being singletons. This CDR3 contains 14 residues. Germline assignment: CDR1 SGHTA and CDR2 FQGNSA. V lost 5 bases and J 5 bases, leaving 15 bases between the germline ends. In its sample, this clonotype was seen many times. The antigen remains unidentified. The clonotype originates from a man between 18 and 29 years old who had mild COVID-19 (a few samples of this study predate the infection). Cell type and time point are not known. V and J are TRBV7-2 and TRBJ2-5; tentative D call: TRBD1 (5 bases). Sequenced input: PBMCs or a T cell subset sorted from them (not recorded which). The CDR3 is CASSPRQGPETQYF. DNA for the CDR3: TGTGCCAGCAGCCCCCGGCAGGGTCCGGAGACCCAGTACTTC.